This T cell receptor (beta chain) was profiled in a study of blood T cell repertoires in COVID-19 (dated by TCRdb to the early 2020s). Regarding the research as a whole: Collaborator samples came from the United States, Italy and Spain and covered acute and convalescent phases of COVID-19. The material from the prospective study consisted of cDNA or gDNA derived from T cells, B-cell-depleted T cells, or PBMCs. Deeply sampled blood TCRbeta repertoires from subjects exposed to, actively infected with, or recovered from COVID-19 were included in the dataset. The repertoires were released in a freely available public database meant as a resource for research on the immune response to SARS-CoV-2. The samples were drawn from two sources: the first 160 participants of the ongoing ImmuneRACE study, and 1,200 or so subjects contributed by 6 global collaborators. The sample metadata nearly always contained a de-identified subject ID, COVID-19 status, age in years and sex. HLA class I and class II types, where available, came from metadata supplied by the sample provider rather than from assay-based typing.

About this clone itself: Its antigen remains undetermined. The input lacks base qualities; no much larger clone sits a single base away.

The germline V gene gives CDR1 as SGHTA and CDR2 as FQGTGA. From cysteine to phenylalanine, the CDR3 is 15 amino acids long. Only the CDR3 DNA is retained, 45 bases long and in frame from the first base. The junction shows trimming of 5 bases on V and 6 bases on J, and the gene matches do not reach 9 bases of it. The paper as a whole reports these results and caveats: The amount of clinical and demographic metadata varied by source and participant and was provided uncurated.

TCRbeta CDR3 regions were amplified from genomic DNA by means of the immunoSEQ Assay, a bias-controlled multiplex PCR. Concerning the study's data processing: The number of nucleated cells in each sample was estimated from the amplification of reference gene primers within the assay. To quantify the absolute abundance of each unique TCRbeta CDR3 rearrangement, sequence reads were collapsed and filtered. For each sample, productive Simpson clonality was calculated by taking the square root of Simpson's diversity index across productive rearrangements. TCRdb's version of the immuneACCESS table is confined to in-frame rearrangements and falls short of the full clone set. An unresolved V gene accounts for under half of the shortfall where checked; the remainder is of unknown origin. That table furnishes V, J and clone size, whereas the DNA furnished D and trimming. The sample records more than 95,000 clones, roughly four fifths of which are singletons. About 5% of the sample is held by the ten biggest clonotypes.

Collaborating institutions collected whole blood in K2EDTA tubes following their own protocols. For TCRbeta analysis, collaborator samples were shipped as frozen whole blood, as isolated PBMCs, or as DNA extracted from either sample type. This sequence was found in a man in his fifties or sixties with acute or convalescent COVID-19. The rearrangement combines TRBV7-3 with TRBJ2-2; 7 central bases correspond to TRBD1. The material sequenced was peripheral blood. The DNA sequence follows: TGTGCCAGCAGCCCGGGAAGGGGGCTACCCGGGGAGCTGTTTTTT. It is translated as CASSPGRGLPGELFF.